This T cell receptor beta chain came from a study of shared clonotypes between healthy human individuals. Study-wide background: The donor group consisted of a couple of women and three men, aged 18 to 49. Used for every donor were three CD4 naive, three CD4 memory, two CD8 naive and one CD8 memory plate. Overall study findings and caveats: Among non-shared clonotypes, generation probabilities were lower than among those shared by all four donors.

Measured with immunoSEQ multiplex PCR; TCRdb has only the in-frame clones, and not every one. The sample records about 2.3 million clones, under 95% being singletons. As regards this clone: Its antigen is not known.

Germline CDR1 is MNHNS and CDR2 is SASEGT. The length of the CDR3 is 13 residues. The V end lost 6 bases, the J end lost 3 bases, and 12 bases lay between the germline ends. This sequence originates from a man in his late teens or twenties in good health. Some clones in this sample may be carry-over from other donors' samples. The chain recombines TRBV6-1 with TRBJ2-7; D unclear. The sample comprised naive CD4+ T cells from PBMCs. The subset denotes: CD45RA+ positively selected. CDR3 DNA: TGTGCCAGCAGGATTCAGGATTTCTACGAGCAGTACTTC. Translating gives CASRIQDFYEQYF.